A selection of T cell receptor beta chains follows, all from one sample in a study of identical twins. One entry per CDR3 protein, called by TCRdb with MiXCR from the 5' RACE reads. The repertoire consists of some 790,000 distinct CDR3 sequences, with 15% to 20% occurring once and the leading ten covering around 13%. This same sample was also part of a study on T cells expressing NK-cell markers.

The specimen sequenced was PBMCs. These TCRs come from a woman aged 18-29 years in good health. The CDR3 runs from the conserved cysteine through the conserved F or W. The order of the fields is J gene, clone size, V gene, D gene, CDR3 protein, CDR3 DNA. The D gene is left open where the match is weak. Size is omitted from some rows. Given values are once, few, many or a class for expanded clones.

>TRBJ2-3|.|TRBV25-1|TRBD2
CASSAYSGGFTDTQYF
TGTGCCAGCAGTGCGTATAGCGGGGGGTTCACAGATACGCAGTATTTT
>TRBJ1-2|few|TRBV10-3|TRBD1
CAISDGTGYGYTF
TGTGCCATCAGTGACGGGACAGGGTATGGCTACACCTTC
>TRBJ1-5|few|TRBV10-3|.
CAISPDRRDQPQHF
TGTGCCATCAGTCCAGACAGACGAGATCAGCCCCAGCATTTT
>TRBJ1-1|.|TRBV5-5|.
CASSLGAGYTEAFF
TGTGCCAGCAGCTTGGGGGCAGGGTACACTGAAGCTTTCTTT
>TRBJ2-7|.|TRBV15|.
CATAQGYYEQYF
TGTGCCACCGCGCAGGGGTACTACGAGCAGTACTTC
>TRBJ1-1|.|TRBV11-3|.
CASSHTEAFF
TGTGCCAGCTCGCACACTGAAGCTTTCTTT
>TRBJ1-1|few|TRBV2|.
CASLAQGVTEAFF
TGTGCCTCCCTAGCCCAGGGTGTAACTGAAGCTTTCTTT
>TRBJ2-6|.|TRBV27|.
CASSPFKCGANVLTF
TGTGCCAGCAGTCCCTTCAAGTGTGGGGCCAACGTCCTGACTTTC
>TRBJ2-1|.|TRBV6-1|TRBD2
CASSETSGGYNEQFF
TGTGCCAGCAGTGAAACTAGCGGGGGATACAATGAGCAGTTCTTC
>TRBJ2-4|.|TRBV20-1|.
CSARDEVRKEIQYF
TGCAGTGCTAGAGACGAGGTCCGGAAAGAAATTCAGTACTTC
>TRBJ1-4|many|TRBV10-3|TRBD1
CAISVGPGQGDEKLFF
TGTGCCATCAGTGTGGGGCCCGGACAGGGCGATGAAAAACTGTTTTTT
>TRBJ2-1|.|TRBV18|.
CASSPHIGERRDNEQFF
TGTGCCAGCTCACCCCATATTGGGGAACGTAGGGACAATGAGCAGTTCTTC
>TRBJ2-7|.|TRBV6-1|TRBD2
CASRTGLAGEQYF
TGTGCCAGCAGGACCGGACTAGCGGGGGAGCAGTACTTC
>TRBJ2-1|.|TRBV7-2|.
CASLGRGYNEQFF
TGTGCCAGCCTAGGGCGGGGCTACAATGAGCAGTTCTTC
>TRBJ2-1|few|TRBV9|TRBD2
CASSVAGGPGNEQFF
TGTGCCAGCAGCGTAGCGGGAGGGCCGGGTAATGAGCAGTTCTTC
>TRBJ2-1|.|TRBV20-1|TRBD2
CSAFGTSNNEQFF
TGCAGTGCTTTCGGGACTAGCAACAATGAGCAGTTCTTC
>TRBJ2-3|.|TRBV3-1|.
CASSQDGRDTQYF
TGTGCCAGCAGCCAAGACGGGCGTGATACGCAGTATTTT
>TRBJ2-1|few|TRBV5-1|.
CASSPQVSSSYNEQFF
TGCGCCAGCAGCCCCCAGGTGTCGAGCTCCTACAATGAGCAGTTCTTC
>TRBJ2-7|.|TRBV7-2|.
CASSPRVYYEQYF
TGTGCCAGCAGCCCCCGGGTGTACTACGAGCAGTACTTC
>TRBJ2-7|.|TRBV5-4|.
CASSLSVRSYEQYF
TGTGCCAGCAGCTTGTCTGTAAGATCCTACGAGCAGTACTTC
>TRBJ2-7|many|TRBV25-1|.
CASTPDITYEQYF
TGTGCCAGCACACCGGACATAACCTACGAGCAGTACTTC
>TRBJ2-3|.|TRBV25-1|.
CASSDAADTQYF
TGTGCCAGCAGTGATGCCGCAGATACGCAGTATTTT
>TRBJ2-7|.|TRBV6-5|TRBD2
CASSYRSSGSHEQYF
TGTGCCAGCAGTTACAGGTCGAGCGGGAGCCACGAGCAGTACTTC
>TRBJ2-1|once|TRBV11-2|TRBD1
CASSLEDRATHLDNEQFF
TGTGCCAGCAGCTTAGAGGACAGGGCGACCCATTTGGACAATGAGCAGTTCTTC
>TRBJ2-1|.|TRBV12-3/TRBV12-4|TRBD2
CASSSIHSGGNEQFF
TGTGCCAGCAGTTCAATCCATAGCGGGGGCAATGAGCAGTTCTTC
>TRBJ2-7|.|TRBV6-5|.
CASSYGGGPYEQYF
TGTGCCAGCAGTTACGGGGGGGGGCCCTACGAGCAGTACTTC
>TRBJ2-3|many|TRBV12-3/TRBV12-4|TRBD2
CASSKLAGVGDTQYF
TGTGCCAGCAGTAAACTAGCGGGAGTAGGTGATACGCAGTATTTT
>TRBJ2-5|few|TRBV29-1|TRBD1
CSVDQGQQETQYF
TGCAGCGTTGACCAGGGACAGCAAGAGACCCAGTACTTC
>TRBJ1-3|few|TRBV12-3/TRBV12-4|.
CASSKQDSGNTIYF
TGTGCCAGCAGTAAACAGGACTCTGGAAACACCATATATTTT
>TRBJ1-1|few|TRBV20-1|.
CSARQVRSEAFF
TGCAGTGCGCGTCAGGTGAGGTCTGAAGCTTTCTTT
>TRBJ2-4|.|TRBV12-3/TRBV12-4|.
CASSFGTKNIQYF
TGTGCCAGCAGTTTCGGGACAAAAAACATTCAGTACTTC
>TRBJ2-2|.|TRBV10-2|TRBD1
CATVRQGALSGELFF
TGCGCCACCGTGAGACAGGGGGCGCTTTCCGGGGAGCTGTTTTTT
>TRBJ2-1|.|TRBV11-3|.
CASSLEYGNEQFF
TGTGCCAGCAGCTTAGAATACGGGAATGAGCAGTTCTTC
>TRBJ1-5|many|TRBV12-5|TRBD1
CASAPGTAEGQPQHF
TGTGCTAGTGCCCCCGGGACAGCGGAGGGTCAGCCCCAGCATTTT
>TRBJ2-3|.|TRBV6-5|.
CASSRREDTQYF
TGTGCCAGCAGTAGACGTGAAGATACGCAGTATTTT
>TRBJ2-7|few|TRBV13|TRBD1
CASSSPTGDSYEQYF
TGTGCCAGCAGCTCCCCGACAGGGGACTCCTACGAGCAGTACTTC
>TRBJ2-1|few|TRBV10-3|TRBD2
CAISESFGGRAYEQFF
TGTGCCATCAGTGAGTCGTTCGGCGGGAGGGCCTATGAGCAGTTCTTC
>TRBJ2-5|few|TRBV29-1|.
CSGQRRQETQYF
TGCAGCGGGCAGCGGAGACAAGAGACCCAGTACTTC
>TRBJ1-2|.|TRBV12-3/TRBV12-4|.
CASSFPGWGGYTF
TGTGCCAGCAGTTTCCCAGGGTGGGGTGGCTACACCTTC
>TRBJ2-7|few|TRBV12-3/TRBV12-4|.
CASRFSLISNEQYF
TGTGCCAGCAGATTTTCGCTGATTTCGAACGAGCAGTACTTC
>TRBJ1-5|few|TRBV6-5|.
CASSSRGRGTSNQPQHF
TGTGCCAGCAGTTCCCGAGGGAGGGGGACGAGCAATCAGCCCCAGCATTTT